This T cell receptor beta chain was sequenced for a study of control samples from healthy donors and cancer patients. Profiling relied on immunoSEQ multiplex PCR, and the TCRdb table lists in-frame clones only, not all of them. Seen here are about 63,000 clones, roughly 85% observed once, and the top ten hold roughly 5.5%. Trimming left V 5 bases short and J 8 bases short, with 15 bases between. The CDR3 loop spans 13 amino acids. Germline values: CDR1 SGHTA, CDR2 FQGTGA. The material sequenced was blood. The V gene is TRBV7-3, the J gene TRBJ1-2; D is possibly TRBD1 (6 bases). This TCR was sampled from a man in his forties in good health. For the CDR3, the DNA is TGTGCCAGCAGCGCACAGGGCCGAAGCGGCTACACCTTC. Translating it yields CASSAQGRSGYTF. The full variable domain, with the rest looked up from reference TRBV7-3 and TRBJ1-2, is GAGVSQTPSNKVTEKGKYVELRCDPISGHTALYWYRQSLGQGPEFLIYFQGTGAADDSGLPNDRFFAVRPEGSVSTLKIQRTERGDSAVYLCASSAQGRSGYTFGSGTRLTVV.